The clone carrying this T cell receptor beta chain was seen repeatedly, ten times or more. Its target is unknown. Trimming removed 0 bases from V and 7 bases from J, with 13 bases in between. The CDR3 contains 14 residues. From germline, CDR1 is SGDLS and CDR2 YYNGEE. This record belongs to a study of breast tumors, draining lymph nodes, adjacent tissues. Via MiXCR, TCRdb re-called the multiplex PCR reads, giving one row per CDR3 protein. The sample contains 150,000 to 200,000 distinct CDR3 sequences, approximately 30% of which appear only once. Breast cancer patients provided tissue from their axillary draining lymph nodes. Points from the study as a whole: Findings are consistent with lymph node origin and intratumoral expansion of most tumor T cells. Tumor TCR diversity was below lymph nodes but above nontumor tissue. The lymph node origin of tumor T cells was framed as consistent with a hypothesis, not demonstrated. Compared with basal-like, luminal-like tumors shared significantly more repertoire with nontumor tissue.

V usage is TRBV9 and J usage is TRBJ1-2, with D tentatively TRBD1 (5 bases). The source material was axillary lymph node tissue. This receptor was obtained from a female donor with breast cancer. Some clones in this sample may be carry-over from other donors' samples. Here the CDR3 DNA reads TGTGCCAGCAGCGTAGATTTTACAGGAGTTGGCTACACCTTC. Translation gives CASSVDFTGVGYTF.